The 21 T cell receptor beta chains below come from one sample, sequenced in a study of shared clonotypes between healthy human individuals. Terminally differentiated effector memory CD45RA+ cells were left out of the naive CD8 fraction, which was CD45RO-negative and positively selected for CCR7. Method: immunoSEQ multiplex PCR; TCRdb's copy keeps in-frame clones and lacks some. The sample consists of about 2.2 million clones, 85% to 95% of them appearing once. The specimen was naive CD8+ T cells from PBMCs. The receptors derive from a young man in good health. Some clones in this sample may be carry-over from other donors' samples.

The genes are TRBV28 and TRBJ2-1, with D perhaps being TRBD1 or TRBD2 (5 bases each). V lost 5 bases, J lost 7 bases, and 18 bases lay in between. CDR1 and CDR2 from the germline V gene are MDHEN and SYDVKM. There are 15 residues in the CDR3. CDR3 bases: TGTGCCAGCAGTGCCGACCTGGGGGTGGCGAATGAGCAGTTCTTC. Protein: CASSADLGVANEQFF.

Only one count was recorded for this clone. CDR3 loop: CASSQETVMNTEAFF. The CDR3 coding sequence is TGTGCCAGCAGCCAAGAGACAGTTATGAACACTGAAGCTTTCTTT. The chain recombines TRBV4-2 with TRBJ1-1, with D possibly being TRBD1 (5 bases). The ends were cut back, 0 bases at V and 0 bases at J, with 8 bases in the middle. The CDR3 totals 15 residues. Germline V lookup: CDR1 LGHNA, CDR2 YNFKEQ.

The rearrangement links TRBV18 to TRBJ2-7; TRBD1 matches at 10 bases. This CDR3 contains 16 residues. Trimming removed 0 bases from V and 1 base from J; junction bases left unmatched: 3. Germline V gene data show CDR1 as KGHSH and CDR2 as LQKENI. The CDR3 loop reads CASSPPPGQGSYEQYF. In DNA form, the CDR3 reads TGTGCCAGCTCACCACCTCCGGGACAGGGGTCCTACGAGCAGTACTTC.

V and J are TRBV7-6 and TRBJ2-1; 10 nucleotides line up with TRBD2. Germline V gene sequence: CDR1 SGHVS, CDR2 FNYEAQ. Germline trimming cut 5 bases from V and 4 bases from J; bases unmatched to any gene: 5. The CDR3 contains 15 residues. The CDR3 bases are TGTGCCAGCAGCATTGGACTAGCGGAGTACAATGAGCAGTTCTTC. Translating it yields CASSIGLAEYNEQFF.

The rearrangement links TRBV7-9 to TRBJ2-7, with D possibly called TRBD1 or TRBD2 (5 bases each). Germline V lookup: CDR1 SEHNR, CDR2 FQNEAQ (reference sequence). This CDR3 is 12 amino acids long. V lost 6 bases to trimming and J lost 6 bases, with 12 bases between them. CDR3 protein: CASREGFSEQYF. As DNA, the CDR3 is TGTGCCAGCAGAGAGGGGTTCTCCGAGCAGTACTTC.

This chain connects TRBV28 to TRBJ2-6; weak D call: TRBD1 (6 bases). CDR1 and CDR2 from the germline V gene are MDHEN and SYDVKM. Trimming took off 5 bases at V and 3 bases at J, with 11 bases between the two ends. This CDR3 is built from 15 residues. The CDR3 is CASSTQGSGANVLTF. The CDR3 DNA reads as TGTGCCAGCAGTACCCAGGGGAGTGGGGCCAACGTCCTGACTTTC.

This chain connects TRBV30 to TRBJ1-3; 7 bases are a match to TRBD1. The CDR3 totals 15 residues. V lost 4 bases and J lost 2; bases outside the gene matches: 8. Germline V lookup: CDR1 GTSNPN, CDR2 SVGIG (reference sequence). CDR3 in amino acids: CAWTPWDSPGNTIYF. DNA of the CDR3: TGTGCCTGGACCCCATGGGACAGCCCTGGAAACACCATATATTTT.

This chain uses TRBV15 with TRBJ2-1; TRBD2 matches 13 bases. Unmatched junction bases numbered 3, after V lost 1 base and J lost 6 bases. The CDR3 extends over 16 amino acids. Germline lookup yields CDR1 LNHNV and CDR2 YYDKDF (reference sequence). CDR3 region: CATSRGLAGGSNEQFF. The CDR3 DNA sequence: TGTGCCACCAGCAGAGGACTAGCGGGAGGATCCAATGAGCAGTTCTTC.

J is TRBJ2-2 and V is TRBV28, with 10 bases that match TRBD1. The CDR3 sequence is 17 residues long. CDR1 is MDHEN, CDR2 SYDVKM, per germline. Trimming removed 1 base from V and 6 bases from J; junction bases left unmatched: 8. The CDR3 loop reads CASSLYGTGEEAGELFF. The CDR3, as DNA: TGTGCCAGCAGTTTATACGGGACAGGGGAAGAGGCCGGGGAGCTGTTTTTT.

Notes on this clone: Other nucleotide sequences in the sample specify the same CDR3. The rearrangement links TRBV2 to TRBJ2-2; D not certain. The CDR3 sequence is 12 residues long. V was shortened by 2 bases and J by 8 bases, with 6 bases between the two germline ends. In germline, CDR1 is SNHLY, CDR2 FYNNEI. CDR3 protein: CASSETVGELFF. In DNA, the CDR3 is TGTGCCAGCAGTGAAACCGTAGGGGAGCTGTTTTTT. Drawing the rest from reference TRBV2 and TRBJ2-2, the complete variable domain is EPEVTQTPSHQVTQMGQEVILRCVPISNHLYFYWYRQILGQKVEFLVSFYNNEISEKSEIFDDQFSVERPDGSNFTLKIRSTKLEDSAMYFCASSETVGELFFGEGSRLTVL.

The V and J genes are TRBV7-8 and TRBJ2-1; D perhaps matches TRBD1 (6 bases). CDR1 and CDR2 from the germline V gene are SGHVS and FQNEAQ. Trimming took 3 bases from V and 5 from J, leaving 8 bases between them. The CDR3 extends over 13 amino acids. The CDR3 reads CASSLDRDNEQFF. The CDR3, as DNA: TGTGCCAGCAGCTTGGACAGAGACAATGAGCAGTTCTTC.

The chain carries TRBV15 and TRBJ1-4; D is unclear. The CDR3 length is 15 residues. Germline assignment: CDR1 LNHNV and CDR2 YYDKDF (reference sequence). Trimming took off 5 bases at V and 4 bases at J, with 14 bases between the two ends. The CDR3 coding sequence is TGTGCCACCAGCCCGAGTGAGGGTCTTAATGAAAAACTGTTTTTT. Protein: CATSPSEGLNEKLFF. The entire variable domain, with the rest obtained from reference TRBV15 and TRBJ1-4, is as follows: DAMVIQNPRYQVTQFGKPVTLSCSQTLNHNVMYWYQQKSSQAPKLLFHYYDKDFNNEADTPDNFQSRRPNTSFCFLDIRSPGLGDTAMYLCATSPSEGLNEKLFFGSGTQLSVL.

V gene TRBV27 combines with J gene TRBJ2-3; TRBD2 matches 9 bases. The CDR3 runs to 17 residues. J gave up 2 bases and V 2 bases, and 8 bases lay outside the gene matches. Germline assignment: CDR1 MNHEY and CDR2 SMNVEV (reference sequence). The DNA of the CDR3 is TGTGCCAGCAGTTTAATCGCGGCTAGCGGGATCACAGATACGCAGTATTTT. Its translation is CASSLIAASGITDTQYF.

This sequence joins TRBV9 and TRBJ2-3; TRBD2 is a possible D gene (7 bases). The CDR3 is made up of 15 amino acids. Germline-derived CDR1 and CDR2 are SGDLS and YYNGEE. Trimming pared 4 bases from V and 0 bases from J, leaving 12 bases between. The DNA of the CDR3 is TGTGCCAGCAGCCCAAGGGGGGGGAGCACAGATACGCAGTATTTT. It codes for CASSPRGGSTDTQYF.

V usage is TRBV11-2 and J usage is TRBJ1-2; 9 bases line up with TRBD1. V trimming: 2 bases; J trimming: 6 bases; junction bases outside the gene matches: 10. CDR3 size: 16 residues. CDR1 SGHAT and CDR2 FQNNGV come from the germline V gene. In nucleotides, the CDR3 is TGTGCCAGCAGCTTACTCGGCCGCTGGACAGGGGATGGCTACACCTTC. Its translation: CASSLLGRWTGDGYTF. The full variable domain, its missing parts supplied by reference TRBV11-2 and TRBJ1-2, is EAGVAQSPRYKIIEKRQSVAFWCNPISGHATLYWYQQILGQGPKLLIQFQNNGVVDDSQLPKDRFSAERLKGVDSTLKIQPAKLEDSAVYLCASSLLGRWTGDGYTFGSGTRLTVV.

This clone is a singleton in its sample. This chain uses TRBV5-5 with TRBJ2-7; no clear D gene. V was trimmed by 2 bases and J by 2 bases, leaving 14 bases between them. Germline values: CDR1 SGHKS, CDR2 YYEKEE (reference sequence). The CDR3 spans 15 residues. CDR3 nucleotide sequence: TGTGCCAGCAGCTTCGATACCTTCGTTACCTACGAGCAGTACTTC. Amino acid sequence: CASSFDTFVTYEQYF.

The rearrangement uses TRBV7-8 and TRBJ1-3; TRBD1 might be the D (5 bases). CDR3 size: 13 residues. CDR1 and CDR2 from the germline V gene are SGHVS and FQNEAQ. Trimming pared 8 bases from V and 1 base from J, leaving 9 bases between. The CDR3 is CASGRGSGNTIYF. DNA for the CDR3: TGTGCCAGCGGGCGGGGGTCTGGAAACACCATATATTTT.

This chain joins TRBV7-9 and TRBJ2-7; 8 nucleotides match TRBD1. CDR1 SEHNR and CDR2 FQNEAQ come from the germline V gene (reference sequence). The CDR3 is 16 residues long. J lost 5 bases, V lost 5 bases, and 14 bases had no gene match. The chain's CDR3 is CASSTPGETGVHEQYF. The DNA of the CDR3 is TGTGCCAGCAGCACTCCCGGTGAGACAGGGGTCCACGAGCAGTACTTC.

The chain combines TRBV19 with TRBJ1-1; D ambiguous. CDR3 length: 12 residues. Trimming stripped 9 bases from V and 1 base from J, with 9 bases between. The germline V gene has CDR1 LNHDA and CDR2 SQIVND (reference sequence). The chain's CDR3 is CASLLGNTEAFF. The CDR3 DNA is TGTGCCAGCCTCCTCGGGAACACTGAAGCTTTCTTT.

The chain links TRBV7-6 to TRBJ1-5, with TRBD1 as a possible D gene (5 bases). V dropped 4 bases and J dropped 4 bases, with 8 bases sitting between them. Germline V gives CDR1 SGHVS, CDR2 FNYEAQ. The CDR3 is 13 residues long. CDR3 sequence: CASSWGGNQPQHF. CDR3 nucleotide sequence: TGTGCCAGCAGCTGGGGGGGGAATCAGCCCCAGCATTTT.

This clone was seen once. The chain recombines TRBV6-5 with TRBJ2-2, with TRBD1 as a possible D gene (6 bases). CDR1 is MNHEY, CDR2 SVGAGI, per germline. The CDR3 runs 16 residues. Trimming left V 2 bases short and J 1 base short, with 11 bases between. The DNA for the CDR3 is TGTGCCAGCAGTTACGAACCGGGACAGAACACCGGGGAGCTGTTTTTT. Its translation is CASSYEPGQNTGELFF.